This TCR beta chain was captured by sequencing in a study of blood T cell repertoires in COVID-19. At the level of the study: Samples representing acute and convalescent COVID-19 were sourced from the United States, Italy and Spain. In each case, the material was cDNA or gDNA derived from T cells, B-cell-depleted T cells, or PBMCs.

The authors' processing: Reference gene primer amplification yielded estimated nucleated cell counts. Sequenced by immunoSEQ multiplex PCR; TCRdb stores in-frame clones only, minus some. V, J and clone size derive from that table, while D and trimming were established from the DNA sequence. Here the sample spans 200,000 to 250,000 clones, about nine tenths being singletons. Germline V CDR1 and CDR2: KGHDR, SFDVKD. The CDR3 spans 14 residues. V was shortened by 4 bases and J by 2 bases, with 11 bases between the two germline ends. The sequenced material came from peripheral blood. The clonotype was recovered from a man in his 60s who had recovered from COVID-19. The V call is TRBV24-1, the J call TRBJ2-7; D gene unclear. CDR3 sequence: CATSDPRSTYEQYF. The DNA of the CDR3 is TGTGCCACCAGTGACCCCAGGTCGACCTACGAGCAGTACTTC.